This T cell receptor beta chain was found in a study of identical twins. This clonotype came up many times. What it recognizes is unknown. Carrying unique molecular identifiers, the cDNA also gained a universal primer site through template switching. TCRdb passed the 5' RACE reads through MiXCR, listing each CDR3 protein once. The repertoire holds approximately 690,000 distinct CDR3 sequences, with around 6% as singletons. The study's findings and limits: In beta out-of-frame sequences, the excess sharing between twins was weaker. Fewer insertions were carried by abundant cord blood beta clonotypes, but none was seen in memory repertoires.

The origin of this receptor is a man aged 18 to 30 in good health. Source material: naive T cells sorted from blood.

CDR3 nucleotide sequence: TGCAGTGCTAGAGATAAAAGGGGATCCACAGATACGCAGTATTTT. It is translated as CSARDKRGSTDTQYF. V gene TRBV20-1 combines with J gene TRBJ2-3, with a possible D match to TRBD1 (5 bases). V lost 0 bases to trimming and J lost 2 bases, with 12 bases between them. CDR1 and CDR2 from the germline V gene are DFQATT and SNEGSKA (reference sequence). This CDR3 comprises 15 residues.